This TCR beta chain was obtained from a study of early T cells in non-severe SARS-CoV-2 infection. This clonotype came up a few times. A single record per CDR3 protein comes from TCRdb applying MiXCR to the 5' RACE reads. This sample has roughly 100,000 distinct CDR3 sequences; 12% to 15% occur once, and the top ten carry 6.1%. The sequence came from an adult who was a healthcare worker with PCR-confirmed SARS-CoV-2 infection or an uninfected control (not recorded which). Sequencing was performed on whole blood.

CDR3 nucleotide sequence: TGTGCCAGCAGTTCCCCAGGGGGCGAAGATGGAAACACCATATATTTT. Residues: CASSSPGGEDGNTIYF. The rearrangement joins TRBV27 to TRBJ1-3, with TRBD1 matching 8 bases. J gave up 3 bases and V 4 bases, and 8 bases lay outside the gene matches. The CDR3 extends over 16 amino acids. Germline V lookup: CDR1 MNHEY, CDR2 SMNVEV (reference sequence).